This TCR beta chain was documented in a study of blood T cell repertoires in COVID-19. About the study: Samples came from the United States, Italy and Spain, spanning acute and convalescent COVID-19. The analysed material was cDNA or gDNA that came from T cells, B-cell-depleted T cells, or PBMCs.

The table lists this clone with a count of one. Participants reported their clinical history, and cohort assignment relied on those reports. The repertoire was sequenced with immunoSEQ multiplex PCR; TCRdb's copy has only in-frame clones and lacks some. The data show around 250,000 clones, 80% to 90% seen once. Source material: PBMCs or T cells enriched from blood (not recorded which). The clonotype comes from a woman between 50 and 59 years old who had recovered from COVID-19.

The CDR3 loop reads CASSYSQLSNEQFF. CDR3 coding DNA: TGTGCCAGCAGTTACTCTCAACTATCGAATGAGCAGTTCTTC. This chain uses TRBV6-2 or TRBV6-3 with TRBJ2-1; D is unclear. This CDR3 comprises 14 residues. V was clipped by 0 bases and J by 7 bases, with 10 bases between them. Germline loops: CDR1 MNHEY, CDR2 SVGEGT.